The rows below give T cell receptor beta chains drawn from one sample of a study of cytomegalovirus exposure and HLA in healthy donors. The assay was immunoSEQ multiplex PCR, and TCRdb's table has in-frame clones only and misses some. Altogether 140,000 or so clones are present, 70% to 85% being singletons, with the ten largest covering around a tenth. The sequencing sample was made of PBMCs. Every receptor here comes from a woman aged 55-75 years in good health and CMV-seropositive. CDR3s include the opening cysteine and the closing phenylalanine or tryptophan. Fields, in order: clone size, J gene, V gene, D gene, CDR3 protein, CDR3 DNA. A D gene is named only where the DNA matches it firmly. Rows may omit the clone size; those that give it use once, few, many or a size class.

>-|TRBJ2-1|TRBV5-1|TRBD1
CASSSSRDRDRFF
TGCGCCAGCAGCTCTTCCCGGGACAGGGATCGGTTCTTC
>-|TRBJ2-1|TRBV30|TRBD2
CAWSEVLAGGNEQFF
TGTGCCTGGAGTGAGGTCCTAGCGGGAGGGAATGAGCAGTTCTTC
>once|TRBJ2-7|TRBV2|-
CASRRQVSYEQYF
TGTGCCAGCCGACGACAGGTTTCCTACGAGCAGTACTTC
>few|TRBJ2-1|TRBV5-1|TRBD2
CASFPGLAGKDNEQFF
TGCGCCAGCTTCCCGGGACTAGCGGGAAAAGACAATGAGCAGTTCTTC
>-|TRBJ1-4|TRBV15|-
CATAGPDNEKLFF
TGTGCCACCGCAGGGCCCGATAATGAAAAACTGTTTTTT
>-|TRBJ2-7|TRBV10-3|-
CAISEHSQIYYEQYF
TGTGCCATCAGTGAGCATAGCCAAATCTACTACGAGCAGTACTTC
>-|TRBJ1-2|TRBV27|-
CASSLSGRLRGYTF
TGTGCCAGCAGTTTATCGGGCAGGTTAAGAGGCTACACCTTC
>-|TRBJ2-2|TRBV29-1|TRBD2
CSVEGSGNSGELFF
TGCAGCGTTGAGGGTAGCGGGAACTCCGGGGAGCTGTTTTTT
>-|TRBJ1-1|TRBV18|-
CASSPPLGGNTEAFF
TGTGCCAGCTCACCACCCCTAGGGGGGAACACTGAAGCTTTCTTT
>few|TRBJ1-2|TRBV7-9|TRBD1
CASSFGQGSIGYTF
TGTGCCAGCAGCTTCGGACAGGGTAGTATCGGCTACACCTTC
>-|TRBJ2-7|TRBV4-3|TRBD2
CASSQIAGVRDEQYF
TGCGCCAGCAGCCAGATAGCGGGAGTTCGGGACGAGCAGTACTTC
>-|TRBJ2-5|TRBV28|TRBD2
CASSSRSGAETQYF
TGTGCCAGCAGTTCTCGGAGCGGGGCAGAGACCCAGTACTTC
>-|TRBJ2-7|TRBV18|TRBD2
CASSPGLAGRYEQYF
TGTGCCAGCTCACCGGGACTAGCGGGAAGGTACGAGCAGTACTTC
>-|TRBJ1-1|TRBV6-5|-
CASVLDSSSTEAFF
TGTGCCAGCGTCCTAGACAGCAGCTCCACTGAAGCTTTCTTT
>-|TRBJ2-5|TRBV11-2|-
CASSPSYGETQYF
TGTGCCAGCAGCCCAAGTTACGGAGAAACCCAGTACTTC
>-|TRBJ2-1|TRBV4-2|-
CASSQVGTAYNEQFF
TGTGCCAGCAGCCAAGTTGGGACTGCCTACAATGAGCAGTTCTTC
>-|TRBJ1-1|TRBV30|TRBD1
CACTRTGYSSNTEAFF
TGTGCCTGCACGCGGACAGGTTACTCCTCGAACACTGAAGCTTTCTTT
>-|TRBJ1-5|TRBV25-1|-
CASSDVGDNQPQHF
TGTGCCAGCAGTGATGTCGGGGACAATCAGCCCCAGCATTTT
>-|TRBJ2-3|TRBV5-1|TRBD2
CASSPGLAGADTQYF
TGCGCCAGCAGCCCGGGACTAGCAGGGGCAGATACGCAGTATTTT
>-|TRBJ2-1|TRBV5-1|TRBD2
CASSPGTSGNNEQFF
TGCGCCAGCAGCCCAGGGACTAGCGGGAACAATGAGCAGTTCTTC
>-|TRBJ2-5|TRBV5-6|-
CASSIQVGETQYF
TGTGCCAGCAGCATCCAGGTGGGAGAGACCCAGTACTTC
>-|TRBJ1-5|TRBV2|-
CASGGRLTGSQPQHF
TGTGCCAGCGGTGGGAGGCTTACGGGAAGTCAGCCCCAGCATTTT
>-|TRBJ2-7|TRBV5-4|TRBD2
CASSPSGWTREGQNEQYF
TGTGCCAGCAGCCCCTCTGGTTGGACGCGGGAGGGCCAGAACGAGCAGTACTTC
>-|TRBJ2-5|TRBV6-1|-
CATTRQIQETQYF
TGTGCCACGACACGACAGATCCAAGAGACCCAGTACTTC
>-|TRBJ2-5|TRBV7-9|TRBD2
CASSSGLAGGLTQYF
TGTGCCAGCAGCTCGGGACTAGCGGGAGGGTTGACCCAGTACTTC
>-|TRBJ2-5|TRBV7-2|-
CASSLVTGTRETQYF
TGTGCCAGCAGCTTAGTAACAGGGACCCGGGAGACCCAGTACTTC
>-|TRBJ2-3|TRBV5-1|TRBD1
CASSLGTGGLDTQYF
TGCGCCAGCAGCTTGGGGACAGGGGGCTTAGATACGCAGTATTTT
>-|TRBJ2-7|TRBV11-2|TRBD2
CASSTQLAGGQEQYF
TGTGCCAGCAGCACCCAACTAGCGGGAGGGCAGGAGCAGTACTTC
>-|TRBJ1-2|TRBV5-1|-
CASSLARSGADYGYTF
TGCGCCAGCAGCTTGGCCAGGTCAGGGGCAGACTATGGCTACACCTTC
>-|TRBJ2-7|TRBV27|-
CASRPGRPYEQYF
TGTGCCAGCAGACCGGGAAGACCCTACGAGCAGTACTTC
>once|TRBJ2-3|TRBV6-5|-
CASTELSTDTQYF
TGTGCCAGCACGGAGCTGAGCACAGATACGCAGTATTTT
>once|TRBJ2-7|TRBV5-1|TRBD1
CASSLDRDRVHEQYF
TGCGCCAGCAGCTTGGACCGGGACAGGGTCCACGAGCAGTACTTC
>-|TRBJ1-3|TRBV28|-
CASSAGFTLENTIYF
TGTGCCAGCAGTGCAGGCTTTACTCTTGAAAACACCATATATTTT
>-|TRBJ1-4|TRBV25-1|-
CASSEFGASDEKLFF
TGTGCCAGCAGTGAATTTGGGGCGAGTGATGAAAAACTGTTTTTT
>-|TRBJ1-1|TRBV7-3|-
CASSLRTAGVNTEAFF
TGTGCCAGCAGCTTAAGGACGGCGGGGGTGAACACTGAAGCTTTCTTT
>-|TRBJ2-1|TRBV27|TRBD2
CASSTGTSSYNEQFF
TGTGCCAGCAGCACCGGGACTAGCTCCTACAATGAGCAGTTCTTC
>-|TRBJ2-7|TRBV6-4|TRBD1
CASSDPPDRGWRLAPYEQYF
TGTGCCAGCAGTGACCCCCCGGACAGGGGGTGGAGGTTGGCCCCCTACGAGCAGTACTTC
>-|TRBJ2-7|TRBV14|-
CASSQDRSEQYF
TGTGCCAGCAGCCAAGATCGGTCCGAGCAGTACTTC
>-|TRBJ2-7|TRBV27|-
CASRRNYEQYF
TGTGCCAGCAGGAGAAACTACGAGCAGTACTTC
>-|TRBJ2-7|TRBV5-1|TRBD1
CASSLAWDRGNYEQYF
TGCGCCAGCAGCTTGGCCTGGGACAGGGGGAACTACGAGCAGTACTTC
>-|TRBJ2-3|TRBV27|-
CASSLLLGRGTDTQYF
TGTGCCAGCAGTTTATTATTGGGCAGGGGCACAGATACGCAGTATTTT
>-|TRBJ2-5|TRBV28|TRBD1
CASSPGGIGVQETQYF
TGTGCCAGCAGCCCAGGGGGTATAGGTGTCCAAGAGACCCAGTACTTC
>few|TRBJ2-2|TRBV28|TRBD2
CASSLVAGGSAGELFF
TGTGCCAGCAGTTTGGTCGCGGGGGGCTCGGCAGGGGAGCTGTTTTTT
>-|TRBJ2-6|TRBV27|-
CASSRQTGANVLTF
TGTGCCAGCAGCCGCCAGACTGGGGCCAACGTCCTGACTTTC
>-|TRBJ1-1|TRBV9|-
CASSVVGTANTEAFF
TGTGCCAGCAGCGTAGTAGGGACTGCTAACACTGAAGCTTTCTTT
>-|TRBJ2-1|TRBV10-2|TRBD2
CASGLAGGGNEQFF
TGCGCCAGCGGACTAGCGGGAGGAGGGAATGAGCAGTTCTTC
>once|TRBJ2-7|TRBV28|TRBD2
CASRPGLAAAYEQYF
TGTGCCAGCAGGCCAGGACTAGCGGCAGCTTACGAGCAGTACTTC
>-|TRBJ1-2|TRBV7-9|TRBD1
CASSQDRGQTQNYGYTF
TGTGCCAGCAGCCAGGACAGGGGCCAAACCCAAAACTATGGCTACACCTTC
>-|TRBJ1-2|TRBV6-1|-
CASSEEGGGGFTF
TGTGCCAGCAGTGAAGAGGGGGGAGGGGGGTTCACCTTC
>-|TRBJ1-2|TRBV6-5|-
CASREESSYGYTF
TGTGCCAGCAGGGAGGAATCGAGCTATGGCTACACCTTC
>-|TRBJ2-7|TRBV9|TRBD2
CASSPRTSGLSILREQYF
TGTGCCAGCAGCCCCCGGACTAGCGGGCTCTCCATCCTACGGGAGCAGTACTTC
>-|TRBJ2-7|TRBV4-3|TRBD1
CASSPTHRGQGYEQYF
TGCGCCAGCAGCCCTACCCACAGGGGACAGGGCTACGAGCAGTACTTC
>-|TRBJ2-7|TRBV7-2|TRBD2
CASSLVSSGSRNEQYF
TGTGCCAGCAGCCTAGTTTCTAGCGGGAGTCGTAACGAGCAGTACTTC
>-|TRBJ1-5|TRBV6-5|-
CASSADNNQPQHF
TGTGCCAGCAGTGCGGACAACAATCAGCCCCAGCATTTT
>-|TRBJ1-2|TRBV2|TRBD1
CASSELTGGDYGYTF
TGTGCCAGCAGTGAGCTCACAGGGGGGGACTATGGCTACACCTTC